This TCR beta chain was sequenced during a study of T cells in Graves' hyperthyroidism and ophthalmopathy. Whole-study results and caveats: Ophthalmopathy was predicted by the model a median of approximately 6 months ahead of onset.

The TCR beta CDR3 regions underwent amplification using RNA transcripts as the source. First-round RT-PCR with HTBI primers amplified the TCR CDR3 region. TCRdb independently ran MiXCR on the multiplex PCR reads; one entry per CDR3 protein. The table lists roughly 93,000 distinct CDR3 sequences, about 37% of them singletons, with 9.5% to 13% in the top ten. Diagnosis rested on symptoms, serum thyroxine and TRAb, thyroid ultrasound, and orbital computed tomography. This clonotype was seen only a few times. No antigen is known for it. The CDR3 sequence is 14 residues long. Germline values: CDR1 MDHEN, CDR2 SYDVKM. Trimming removed 7 bases from V and 6 bases from J, with 15 bases in between.

The sequence came from a woman in her twenties or thirties with Graves' hyperthyroidism. The sample taken for sequencing was peripheral blood or thyroid tissue (not recorded which). This chain joins TRBV28 and TRBJ2-2, with unresolved D. The CDR3 is CASTLRNRPGELFF. CDR3 DNA sequence: TGTGCCAGCACCCTAAGGAATAGGCCCGGGGAGCTGTTTTTT. Supplemented by reference TRBV28 and TRBJ2-2, the full variable domain reads DVKVTQSSRYLVKRTGEKVFLECVQDMDHENMFWYRQDPGLGLRLIYFSYDVKMKEKGDIPEGYSVSREKKERFSLILESASTNQTSMYLCASTLRNRPGELFFGEGSRLTVL.